This TCR beta chain appears in the sequencing data of a study of shared clonotypes between healthy human individuals. Clones were sequenced by immunoSEQ multiplex PCR, and TCRdb holds only the in-frame ones, with some missing. The sample contains 1.5 million to 2.5 million clones, approximately 94% of which appear only once. General observations from the study: The study drew on few donors, limiting represented genetic and exposure-history diversity.

In regard to this clone: Its antigen is unknown.

The V gene end was trimmed by 4 bases and the J gene end by 8 bases; junction bases not matched to a gene: 10. This CDR3 has 16 residues. CD8 cells classed as naive were CD45RO-negative and positively selected for CCR7, excluding terminally differentiated effector memory CD45RA+ cells. The sequenced sample consisted of naive CD8+ T cells sorted from blood. The genes are TRBV5-3 and TRBJ1-6, with 9 bases identical to TRBD1. TRBV5-3 is noted as an ORF with a role that remains uncertain. The TCR comes from a man younger than 35 in good health. The CDR3 DNA reads TGTGCCAGAAGCGGAACGCCGGGACAGGGAGATTCACCCCTCCACTTT. It specifies CARSGTPGQGDSPLHF.